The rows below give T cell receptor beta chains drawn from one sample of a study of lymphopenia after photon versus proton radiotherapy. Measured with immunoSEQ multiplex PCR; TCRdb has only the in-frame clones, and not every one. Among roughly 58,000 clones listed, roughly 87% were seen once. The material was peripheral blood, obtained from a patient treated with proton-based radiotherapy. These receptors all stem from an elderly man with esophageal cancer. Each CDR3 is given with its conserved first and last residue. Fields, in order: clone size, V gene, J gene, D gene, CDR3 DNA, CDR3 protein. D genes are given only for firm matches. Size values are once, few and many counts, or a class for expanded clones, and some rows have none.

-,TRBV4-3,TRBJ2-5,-,TGCGCCAGCAGCCAATCCCCGGCCAGGGCCGCAGAGACCCAGTACTTC,CASSQSPARAAETQYF
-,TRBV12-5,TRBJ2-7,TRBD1,TGTGCTAGTGGTTTGGGCCCCGGGACAGGGATCTACGAGCAGTACTTC,CASGLGPGTGIYEQYF
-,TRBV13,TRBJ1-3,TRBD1,TGTGCCAGCAGCCGACCCGGGACAGCCGAAAACACCATATATTTT,CASSRPGTAENTIYF
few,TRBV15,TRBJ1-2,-,TGTGCCACCAGCAGGGATGGGGGTGGCTACACCTTC,CATSRDGGGYTF
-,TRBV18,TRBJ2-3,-,TGTGCCAGCTCACCACGAAGCGAAAGCACAGATACGCAGTATTTT,CASSPRSESTDTQYF
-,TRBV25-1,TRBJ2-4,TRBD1,TGTGCCAGCAAATCGACAGGGAAGGCTCAAAACATTCAGTACTTC,CASKSTGKAQNIQYF
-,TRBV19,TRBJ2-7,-,TGTGCCCCCAGGACTCCCCCCTGTTACGAGCAGTACTTC,CAPRTPPCYEQYF
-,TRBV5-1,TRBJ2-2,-,TGCGCCAGCAGCTCGGACAGCTCGAACACCGGGGAGCTGTTTTTT,CASSSDSSNTGELFF
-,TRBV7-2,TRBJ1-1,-,TGTGCCAGCTCCCCCGGACGGGGGAGAACGACTGAAGCTTTCTTT,CASSPGRGRTTEAFF
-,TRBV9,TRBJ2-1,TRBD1,TGTGCCAGCAGCGAGTGGGGACAGAACAATGAGCAGTTCTTC,CASSEWGQNNEQFF
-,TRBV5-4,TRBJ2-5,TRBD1,TGTGCCAGCAGCGAGGGACAGGGGGCTGGGGAGACCCAGTACTTC,CASSEGQGAGETQYF
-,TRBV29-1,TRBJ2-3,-,TGCAGCGTCGGGACGTTGGGGGGCACAGATACGCAGTATTTT,CSVGTLGGTDTQYF
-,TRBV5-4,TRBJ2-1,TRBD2,TGTGCCAGCAGCGAAGGCGGGACCGTGGCGGGGGGTGAGCAGTTCTTC,CASSEGGTVAGGEQFF
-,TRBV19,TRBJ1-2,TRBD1,TGTGCCAGTAGTATAAGCAACAGGGGGAGCGGCTACACCTTC,CASSISNRGSGYTF
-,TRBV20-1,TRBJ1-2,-,TGCAGTGCGAGTAACAGGGACGGCTACACCTTC,CSASNRDGYTF
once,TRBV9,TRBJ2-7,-,TGTGCCAGCAGCGTAGGGGAGGGGGCGCCGTACTACGAGCAGTACTTC,CASSVGEGAPYYEQYF
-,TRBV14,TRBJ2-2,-,TGTGCCAGCAGCCCCCGCTGGACGGGGAACACCGGGGAGCTGTTTTTT,CASSPRWTGNTGELFF
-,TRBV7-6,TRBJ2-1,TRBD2,TGTGCCAGCAGCCTTCGGACTAGCGGGAGTTACAATGAGCAGTTCTTC,CASSLRTSGSYNEQFF
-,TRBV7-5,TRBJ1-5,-,TGTGTCAGAAGCCTTCGACAGAGGGTGGGTCAGCCCCAGCATTTT,CVRSLRQRVGQPQHF
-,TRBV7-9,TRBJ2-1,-,TGTGCCAGCAGAAAATCCGTGGGACATAATTCCTACAATGAGCAGTTCTTC,CASRKSVGHNSYNEQFF
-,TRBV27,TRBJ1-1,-,TGTGCCAGCACCCACGGGGGGGGGAACACTGAAGCTTTCTTT,CASTHGGGNTEAFF
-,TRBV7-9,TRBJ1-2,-,TGTGCCAGCAGCTTAGGTGGACACCTGTTCTCTGGCTACACCTTC,CASSLGGHLFSGYTF
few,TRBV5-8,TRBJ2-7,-,TGTGCCAGCAGCTTCAGGGGTGAGGTCGAGCAGTACTTC,CASSFRGEVEQYF
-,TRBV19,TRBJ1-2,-,TGTGCCAGTAGTATCCAGGCCTCTAACTATGGCTACACCTTC,CASSIQASNYGYTF
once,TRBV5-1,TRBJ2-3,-,TGCGCCAGCAGCGGAGGGATCCGCACAGATACGCAGTATTTT,CASSGGIRTDTQYF
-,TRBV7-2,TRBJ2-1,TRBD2,TGTGCCAGCAGCCCACTAGCGGGCTCCTACAATGAGCAGTTCTTC,CASSPLAGSYNEQFF
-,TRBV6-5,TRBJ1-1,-,TGTGCCAGCAGTTACTCGAGGGTGAACACTGAAGCTTTCTTT,CASSYSRVNTEAFF
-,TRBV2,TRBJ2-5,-,TGTGCCAGCAGTGCAGGAGGAGCGCTTGGGCGTGGGGAGACCCAGTACTTC,CASSAGGALGRGETQYF
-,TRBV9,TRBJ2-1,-,TGTGCCAGCAGCGTAGCAGGGGTCTCCTACAATGAGCAGTTCTTC,CASSVAGVSYNEQFF
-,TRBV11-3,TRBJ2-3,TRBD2,TGTGCCAGCAGCAAACTGGGGGGAGGGACAGATACGCAGTATTTT,CASSKLGGGTDTQYF
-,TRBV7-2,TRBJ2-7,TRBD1,TGTGCCAGCAGCTTAGCCCCAGGACAGGGTATGGAGCAGTACTTC,CASSLAPGQGMEQYF
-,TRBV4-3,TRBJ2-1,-,TGCGCCAGCAGCCAAGAGACTAGCTCCTACAATGAGCAGTTCTTC,CASSQETSSYNEQFF
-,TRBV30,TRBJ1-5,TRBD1,TGTGCCTGGAGTGCCGGGACAGACAATCAGCCCCAGCATTTT,CAWSAGTDNQPQHF
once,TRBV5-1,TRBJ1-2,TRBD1,TGCGCCAGCAGTCTTGCGTCAGGGGGCGATGGCTACACCTTC,CASSLASGGDGYTF
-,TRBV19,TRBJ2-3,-,TGTGCCAGTAGAGAAAGACTAAGCACAGATACGCAGTATTTT,CASRERLSTDTQYF
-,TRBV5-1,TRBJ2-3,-,TGCGCCAGCAGCTTAGGACAGCCAACAGATACGCAGTATTTT,CASSLGQPTDTQYF
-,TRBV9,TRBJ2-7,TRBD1,TGTGCCAGCAGCGTAGGAAGGGGGCTATCCTACGAGCAGTACTTC,CASSVGRGLSYEQYF
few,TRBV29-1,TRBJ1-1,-,TGCAGCTCAAGAGTCGGACTACCGAACACTGAAGCTTTCTTT,CSSRVGLPNTEAFF
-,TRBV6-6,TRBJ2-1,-,TGTGCCAGCAGCCCCCCCGTGCGGGAGCAGTTCTTC,CASSPPVREQFF
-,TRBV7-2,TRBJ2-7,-,TGTGCCAGCGCTAGCAACCTGCAAGGCGAGCAGTACTTC,CASASNLQGEQYF
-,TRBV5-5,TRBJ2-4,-,TGTGCCAGCAGCTTGGGGCGGATTGGGAACATTCAGTACTTC,CASSLGRIGNIQYF
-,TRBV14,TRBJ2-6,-,TGTGCCAGCAGCCAGCCCCTAGGATCGAGGACTGGGGCCAACGTCCTGACTTTC,CASSQPLGSRTGANVLTF
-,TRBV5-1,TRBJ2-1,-,TGCGCCAGCAGCCGTAGGGGGCGGGAATACAATGAGCAGTTCTTC,CASSRRGREYNEQFF
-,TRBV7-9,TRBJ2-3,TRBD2,TGTGCCAGCAGCTCCCGAACTAGCGGTTTCGTCGATACGCAGTATTTT,CASSSRTSGFVDTQYF
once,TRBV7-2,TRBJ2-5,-,TGTGCCAGCAGCCTCTCGGGGACTCGAGGAGAGACCCAGTACTTC,CASSLSGTRGETQYF
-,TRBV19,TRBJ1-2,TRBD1,TGTGCCAGTAGTATAAGGAACACCCGACAGGGACGAGGTGGCTACACCTTC,CASSIRNTRQGRGGYTF
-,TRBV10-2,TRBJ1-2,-,TGCGCCAGCAGTGAGTCGATAGTTGAAACCCTGCAAGGCTACACCTTC,CASSESIVETLQGYTF
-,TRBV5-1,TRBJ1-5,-,TGCGCCAGCAGCCAAGGGAGCAATCAGCCCCAGCATTTT,CASSQGSNQPQHF
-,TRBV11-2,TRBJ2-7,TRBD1,TGTGCCAGCAGCTTAGTAACTCACACGGACAGGTTCGAGCAGTACTTC,CASSLVTHTDRFEQYF
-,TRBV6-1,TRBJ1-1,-,TGTGCCAGCTCTGAGAACACTGAAGCTTTCTTT,CASSENTEAFF
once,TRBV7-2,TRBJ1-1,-,TGTGCCAGCAGCCAAGGGGTGAACACTGAAGCTTTCTTT,CASSQGVNTEAFF
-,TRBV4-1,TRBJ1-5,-,TGCGCCAGCAGCCAAGATGAATCGACAGGTAGTCAGCCCCAGCATTTT,CASSQDESTGSQPQHF
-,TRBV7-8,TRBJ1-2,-,TGTGCCAGCAGCTTAGGGCAGTCCTATGGCTACACCTTC,CASSLGQSYGYTF